These T cell receptor beta chains were read from a single sample in a study of blood T cell repertoires in COVID-19. Clones were sequenced by immunoSEQ multiplex PCR, and TCRdb holds only the in-frame ones, with some missing. The sample has 290,000 or so clones, 90% seen once. Sequencing was done on a sample of PBMCs or T cells enriched from blood (not recorded which). The origin of the receptors is a woman aged 25 to 39 who had recovered from COVID-19. Both conserved end residues are trimmed from each CDR3.

V gene: TRBV18
J gene: TRBJ2-3
CDR3 protein: ASSPLTSGITDTQY

V gene: TRBV6-5
J gene: TRBJ1-2
CDR3 protein: ASSPGQGSYYGYT

V gene: TRBV7-3
J gene: TRBJ2-1
CDR3 protein: ASSPDKRYNDEQF

V gene: TRBV5-1
J gene: TRBJ2-2
CDR3 protein: ASSPLDRGNTGELF

V gene: TRBV28
J gene: TRBJ1-1
CDR3 protein: ASSLAGGATEAF

V gene: TRBV5-5
J gene: TRBJ2-7
CDR3 protein: RGKLYEQY

V gene: TRBV13
J gene: TRBJ2-2
CDR3 protein: ASSSFGTRGNTGELF

V gene: TRBV28
J gene: TRBJ1-2
CDR3 protein: ASSSPPGQYGYT

V gene: TRBV25-1
J gene: TRBJ2-3
CDR3 protein: ASSGSGYTDTQY

V gene: TRBV29-1
J gene: TRBJ2-3
CDR3 protein: SVAKLAGDSTDTQY

V gene: TRBV2
J gene: TRBJ2-5
CDR3 protein: ASSEVGTTLETQY

V gene: TRBV6-5
J gene: TRBJ2-5
CDR3 protein: ASRYPGQGAETQY

V gene: TRBV7-8
J gene: TRBJ2-3
CDR3 protein: ASSRSILVTSSSTDTQY

V gene: TRBV19
J gene: TRBJ2-3
CDR3 protein: ASSITGSTDTQY

V gene: TRBV5-1
J gene: TRBJ2-2
CDR3 protein: ASSLQGRSGGELF

V gene: TRBV6-2/TRBV6-3
J gene: TRBJ2-1
CDR3 protein: ASSYRRDALNEQF

V gene: TRBV27
J gene: TRBJ2-5
CDR3 protein: ASSPLSRLAGGQETQY

V gene: TRBV30
J gene: TRBJ2-3
CDR3 protein: AWSPGGADTQY

V gene: TRBV18
J gene: TRBJ1-2
CDR3 protein: ASSPDRRDYGYT

V gene: TRBV19
J gene: TRBJ2-3
CDR3 protein: ASRTGGSTDTQY

V gene: TRBV30
J gene: TRBJ1-3
CDR3 protein: AWSAGLNSGNTIY

V gene: TRBV28
J gene: TRBJ1-4
CDR3 protein: ASSAGGQTNEKLF

V gene: TRBV19
J gene: TRBJ1-1
CDR3 protein: ASRSQGAVEAF

V gene: TRBV19
J gene: TRBJ2-2
CDR3 protein: ATGASGTNTGELF

V gene: TRBV6-5
J gene: TRBJ2-7
CDR3 protein: ASGFPGQGAWEQY

V gene: TRBV5-1
J gene: TRBJ2-2
CDR3 protein: ASSPFSESGELF

V gene: TRBV7-3
J gene: TRBJ1-1
CDR3 protein: ASSLGHSNTEAF

V gene: TRBV10-3
J gene: TRBJ1-5
CDR3 protein: AISESSQGYQPQH

V gene: TRBV5-1
J gene: TRBJ2-5
CDR3 protein: ASSPGDPEETQY

V gene: TRBV18
J gene: TRBJ2-2
CDR3 protein: ASSPVGLAGVGVNTGELF

V gene: TRBV2
J gene: TRBJ2-5
CDR3 protein: ASSEVAGWETQY

V gene: TRBV24-1
J gene: TRBJ1-1
CDR3 protein: ATRGQGRTEAF

V gene: TRBV21-1
J gene: TRBJ2-7
CDR3 protein: ASSKGSDEQY